This T cell receptor beta chain was found in a study of T-cell memory formation after mild COVID-19. Study-level points and caveats: Mostly located in CM and EM were contracting CD4+ clones, with contracting CD8+ clones located in EMRA.

Constant-segment primers were used for 5'RACE, and the resulting TCR alpha and TCR beta cDNA libraries carried sample barcodes and UMIs. TCRdb re-called the 5' RACE reads with MiXCR, one entry per CDR3 protein. The table shows about 300,000 distinct CDR3 sequences, with roughly a fifth occurring only once. The V gene lost 7 bases and the J gene lost 1 base, with 10 bases spanning the gap. The CDR3 extends over 13 amino acids. This clonotype was seen many times. No antigen is known for it. What was sequenced was PBMCs or a T cell subset sorted from them (not recorded which). The rearrangement uses TRBV12-3 or TRBV12-4 and TRBJ2-5; D may be TRBD1 (5 bases). The receptor's source is a young man who had mild COVID-19 (a few samples of this study predate the infection). Cell type and time point are not known. The CDR3 sequence: CASKKDSQETQYF. CDR3 in DNA: TGTGCCAGCAAAAAAGACAGCCAAGAGACCCAGTACTTC.